This TCR beta chain came from a study of shared clonotypes between healthy human individuals. The overall study: Plates per donor: three CD4 naive, three CD4 memory, two CD8 naive, one CD8 memory. Whole-study results and caveats: Naive CD4 clonotypes overlapped across several donors at 4.5% to 5.5%.

Worth noting for this clone: Its antigen is currently unknown.

The naive CD8 fraction comprised CD45RO-negative cells positively selected for CCR7 and excluded terminally differentiated effector memory CD45RA+ cells. The CDR3 has 17 amino acids. Per the germline V gene, CDR1 is SGHVS and CDR2 is FQNEAQ. Trimming pared 2 bases from V and 4 bases from J, leaving 17 bases between. The run depth of the assay was deep. Method: immunoSEQ multiplex PCR; TCRdb's copy keeps in-frame clones and lacks some. The table records about 2,200,000 clones, just over 90% of them present only once. Sequencing was done on a sample of naive CD8+ T cells from PBMCs. V gene TRBV7-8 combines with J gene TRBJ1-4; the D gene is possibly TRBD1 (6 bases). The receptor was derived from a man between 18 and 29 years old in good health. Some clones in this sample may be carry-over from other donors' samples. The CDR3 DNA reads as TGTGCCAGCAGCTTACTTAACAGGGCGGCCCGTAATGAAAAACTGTTTTTT. The encoded protein is CASSLLNRAARNEKLFF.